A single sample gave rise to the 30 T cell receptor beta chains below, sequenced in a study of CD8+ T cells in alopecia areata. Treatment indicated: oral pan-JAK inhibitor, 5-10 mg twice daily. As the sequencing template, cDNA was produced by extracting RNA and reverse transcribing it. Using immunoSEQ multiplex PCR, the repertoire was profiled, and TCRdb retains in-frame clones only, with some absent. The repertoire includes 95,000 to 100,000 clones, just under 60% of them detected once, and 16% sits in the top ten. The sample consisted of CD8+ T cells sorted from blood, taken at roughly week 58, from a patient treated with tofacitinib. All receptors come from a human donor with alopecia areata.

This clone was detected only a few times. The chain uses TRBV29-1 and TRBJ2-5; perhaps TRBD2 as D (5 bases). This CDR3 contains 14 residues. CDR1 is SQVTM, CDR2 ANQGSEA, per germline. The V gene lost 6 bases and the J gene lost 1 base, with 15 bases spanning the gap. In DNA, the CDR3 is TGCAGCGTACTAGGGTTGCCAGGCCAAGAGACCCAGTACTTC. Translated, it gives CSVLGLPGQETQYF.

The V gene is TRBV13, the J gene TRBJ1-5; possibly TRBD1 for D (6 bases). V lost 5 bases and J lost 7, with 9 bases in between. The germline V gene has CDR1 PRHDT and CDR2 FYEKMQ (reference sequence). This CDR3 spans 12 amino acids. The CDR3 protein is CASSRGQQPQHF. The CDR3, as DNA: TGTGCCAGCAGCCGGGGACAACAGCCCCAGCATTTT.

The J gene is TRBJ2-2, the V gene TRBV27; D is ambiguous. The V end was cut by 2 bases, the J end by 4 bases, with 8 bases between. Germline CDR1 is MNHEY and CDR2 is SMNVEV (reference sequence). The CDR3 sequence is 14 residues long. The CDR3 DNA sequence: TGTGCCAGCAGTTTAAGCCGTGGCACCGGGGAGCTGTTTTTT. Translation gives CASSLSRGTGELFF.

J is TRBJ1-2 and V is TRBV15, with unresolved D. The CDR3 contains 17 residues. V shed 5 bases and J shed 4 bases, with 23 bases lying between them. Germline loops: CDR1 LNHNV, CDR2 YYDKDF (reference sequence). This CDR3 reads CATSGPIQFRASYGYTF. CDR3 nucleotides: TGTGCCACCAGCGGTCCAATCCAGTTTCGCGCTAGCTATGGCTACACCTTC.

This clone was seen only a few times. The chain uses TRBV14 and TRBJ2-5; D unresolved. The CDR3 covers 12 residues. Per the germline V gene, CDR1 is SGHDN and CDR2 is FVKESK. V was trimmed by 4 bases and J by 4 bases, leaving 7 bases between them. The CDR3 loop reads CASSPSSETQYF. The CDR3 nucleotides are TGTGCCAGCAGCCCCTCTTCAGAGACCCAGTACTTC.

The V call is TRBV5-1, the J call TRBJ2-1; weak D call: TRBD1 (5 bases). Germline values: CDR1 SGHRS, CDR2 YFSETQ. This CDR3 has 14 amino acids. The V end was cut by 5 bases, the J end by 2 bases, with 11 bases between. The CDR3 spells CASRVRGPYNEQFF. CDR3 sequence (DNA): TGCGCCAGCAGGGTAAGGGGTCCCTACAATGAGCAGTTCTTC. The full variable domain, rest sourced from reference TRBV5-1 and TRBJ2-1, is KAGVTQTPRYLIKTRGQQVTLSCSPISGHRSVSWYQQTPGQGLQFLFEYFSETQRNKGNFPGRFSGRQFSNSRSEMNVSTLELGDSALYLCASRVRGPYNEQFFGPGTRLTVL.

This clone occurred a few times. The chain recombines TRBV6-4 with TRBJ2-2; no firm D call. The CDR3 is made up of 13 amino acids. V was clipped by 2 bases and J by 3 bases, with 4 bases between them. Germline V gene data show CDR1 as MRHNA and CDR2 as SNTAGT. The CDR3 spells CASSDRYTGELFF. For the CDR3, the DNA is TGTGCCAGCAGTGACAGATACACCGGGGAGCTGTTTTTT.

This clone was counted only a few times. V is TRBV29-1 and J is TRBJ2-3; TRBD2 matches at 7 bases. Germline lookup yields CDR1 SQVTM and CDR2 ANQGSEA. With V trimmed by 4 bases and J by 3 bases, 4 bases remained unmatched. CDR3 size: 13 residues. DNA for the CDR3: TGCAGCGTTGCCGGCGGGGGTACAGATACGCAGTATTTT. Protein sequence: CSVAGGGTDTQYF.

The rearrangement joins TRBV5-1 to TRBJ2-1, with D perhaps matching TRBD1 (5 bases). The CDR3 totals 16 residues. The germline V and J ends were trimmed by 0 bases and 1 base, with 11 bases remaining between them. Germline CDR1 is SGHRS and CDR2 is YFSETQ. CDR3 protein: CASSLAVQGSYNEQFF. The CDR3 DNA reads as TGCGCCAGCAGCTTGGCGGTCCAGGGATCCTACAATGAGCAGTTCTTC.

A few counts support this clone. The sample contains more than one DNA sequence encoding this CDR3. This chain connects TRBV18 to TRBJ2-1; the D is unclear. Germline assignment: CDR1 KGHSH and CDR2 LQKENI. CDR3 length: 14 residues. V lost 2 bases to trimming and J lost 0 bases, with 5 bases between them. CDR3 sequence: CASSPVSSYNEQFF. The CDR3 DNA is TGTGCCAGCTCACCAGTTAGCTCCTACAATGAGCAGTTCTTC.

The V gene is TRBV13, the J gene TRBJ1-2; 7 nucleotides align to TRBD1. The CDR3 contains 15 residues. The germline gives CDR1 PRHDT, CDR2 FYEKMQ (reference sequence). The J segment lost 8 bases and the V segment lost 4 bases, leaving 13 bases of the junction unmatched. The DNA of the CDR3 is TGTGCCAGCAGCTCCTATTCAGGGGGTAAAAACGGCTACACCTTC. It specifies CASSSYSGGKNGYTF.

The CDR3 sequence is CASSPGTSGGARYNEQFF. For the CDR3, the DNA is TGTGCCAGCAGCCCGGGGACTAGCGGGGGGGCCCGGTACAATGAGCAGTTCTTC. The V call is TRBV13, the J call TRBJ2-1; 16 bases align to TRBD2. V lost 5 bases and J lost 4; bases outside the gene matches: 8. This CDR3 comprises 18 residues. Germline loops: CDR1 PRHDT, CDR2 FYEKMQ (reference sequence).

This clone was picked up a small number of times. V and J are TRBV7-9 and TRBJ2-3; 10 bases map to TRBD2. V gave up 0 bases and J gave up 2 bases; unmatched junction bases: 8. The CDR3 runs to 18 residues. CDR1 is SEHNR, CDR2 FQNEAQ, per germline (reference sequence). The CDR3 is CASSLAPRLAGDTDTQYF. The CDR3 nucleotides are TGTGCCAGCAGCTTAGCCCCAAGGCTAGCGGGGGACACAGATACGCAGTATTTT. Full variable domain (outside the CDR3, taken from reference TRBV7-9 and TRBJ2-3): DTGVSQNPRHKITKRGQNVTFRCDPISEHNRLYWYRQTLGQGPEFLTYFQNEAQLEKSRLLSDRFSAERPKGSFSTLEIQRTEQGDSAMYLCASSLAPRLAGDTDTQYFGPGTRLTVL.

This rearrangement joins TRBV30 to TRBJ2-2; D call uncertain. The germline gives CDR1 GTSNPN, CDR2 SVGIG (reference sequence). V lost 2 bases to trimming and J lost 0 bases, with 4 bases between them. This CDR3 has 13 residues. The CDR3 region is CAWSNTNTGELFF. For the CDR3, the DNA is TGTGCCTGGAGTAACACGAACACCGGGGAGCTGTTTTTT. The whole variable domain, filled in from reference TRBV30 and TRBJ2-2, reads SQTIHQWPATLVQPVGSPLSLECTVEGTSNPNLYWYRQAAGRGLQLLFYSVGIGQISSEVPQNLSASRPQDRQFILSSKKLLLSDSGFYLCAWSNTNTGELFFGEGSRLTVL.

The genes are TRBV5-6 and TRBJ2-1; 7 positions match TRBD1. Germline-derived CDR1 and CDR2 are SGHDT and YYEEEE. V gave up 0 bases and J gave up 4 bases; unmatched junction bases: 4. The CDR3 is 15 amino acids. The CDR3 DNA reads TGTGCCAGCAGCTTGGTCCCAGGGGGATACAATGAGCAGTTCTTC. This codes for CASSLVPGGYNEQFF.

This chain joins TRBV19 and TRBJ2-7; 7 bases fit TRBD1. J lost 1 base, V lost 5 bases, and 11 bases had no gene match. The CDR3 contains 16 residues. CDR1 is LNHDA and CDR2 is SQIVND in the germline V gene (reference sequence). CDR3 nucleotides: TGTGCCAGTAGTGCCTCATCGGGACAGAATTCCTACGAGCAGTACTTC. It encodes CASSASSGQNSYEQYF.

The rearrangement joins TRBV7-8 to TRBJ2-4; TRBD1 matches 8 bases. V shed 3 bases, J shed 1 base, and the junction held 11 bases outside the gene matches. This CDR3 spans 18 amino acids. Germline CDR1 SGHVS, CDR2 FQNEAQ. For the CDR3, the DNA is TGTGCCAGCAGCTTGGGGCCAGGGGGCTTGTCGGCCAAAAACATTCAGTACTTC. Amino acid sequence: CASSLGPGGLSAKNIQYF.

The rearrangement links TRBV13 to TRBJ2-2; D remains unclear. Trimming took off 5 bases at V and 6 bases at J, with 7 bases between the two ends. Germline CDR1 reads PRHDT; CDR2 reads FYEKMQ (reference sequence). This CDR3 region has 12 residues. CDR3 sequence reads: CASSQQAGELFF. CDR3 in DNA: TGTGCCAGCAGCCAGCAGGCCGGGGAGCTGTTTTTT.

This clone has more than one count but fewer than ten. The CDR3 reads CASSGNSYEQYF. In DNA form, the CDR3 reads TGTGCCAGCAGTGGGAATTCTTACGAGCAGTACTTC. This chain links TRBV25-1 with TRBJ2-7; D is uncertain. There are 12 residues in the CDR3. The V end lost 4 bases, the J end lost 4 bases, and 8 bases lay between the germline ends. Germline-derived CDR1 and CDR2 are MGHDK and SYGVNS.

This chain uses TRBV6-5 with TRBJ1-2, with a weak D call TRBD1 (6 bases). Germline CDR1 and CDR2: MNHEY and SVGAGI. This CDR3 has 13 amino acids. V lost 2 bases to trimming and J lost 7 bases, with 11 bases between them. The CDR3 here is CASSYGTGSGYTF. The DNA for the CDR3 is TGTGCCAGCAGTTACGGCACAGGGAGTGGCTACACCTTC.

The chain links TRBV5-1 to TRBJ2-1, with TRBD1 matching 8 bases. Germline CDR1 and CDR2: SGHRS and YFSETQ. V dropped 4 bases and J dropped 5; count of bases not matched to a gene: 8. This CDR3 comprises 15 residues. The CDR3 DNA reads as TGCGCCAGCAGCCCGGGACAGGTAGATAACAATGAGCAGTTCTTC. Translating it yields CASSPGQVDNNEQFF.

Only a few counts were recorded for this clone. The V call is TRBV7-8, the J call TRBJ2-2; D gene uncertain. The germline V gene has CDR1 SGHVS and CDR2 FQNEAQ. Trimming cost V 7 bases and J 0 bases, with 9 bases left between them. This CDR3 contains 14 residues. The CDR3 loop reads CASTSGPNTGELFF. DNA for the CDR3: TGTGCCAGCACCTCGGGCCCGAACACCGGGGAGCTGTTTTTT. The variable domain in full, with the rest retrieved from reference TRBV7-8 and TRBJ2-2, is GAGVSQSPRYKVAKRGQDVALRCDPISGHVSLFWYQQALGQGPEFLTYFQNEAQLDKSGLPSDRFFAERPEGSVSTLKIQRTQQEDSAVYLCASTSGPNTGELFFGEGSRLTVL.

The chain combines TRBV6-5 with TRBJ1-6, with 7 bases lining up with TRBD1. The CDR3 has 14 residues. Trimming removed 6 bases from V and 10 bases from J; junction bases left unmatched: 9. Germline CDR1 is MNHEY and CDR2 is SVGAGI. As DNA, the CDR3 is TGTGCCAGCAGCCGGGACAGCATGGGGTCACCCCTCCACTTT. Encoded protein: CASSRDSMGSPLHF.

The CDR3 bases are TGCGCCAGCAGTGAGTCGACAAATTCAGTGGATACGCAGTATTTT. Protein product: CASSESTNSVDTQYF. The V call is TRBV10-2, the J call TRBJ2-3; D ambiguous. Germline V gene sequence: CDR1 WSHSY, CDR2 SAAADI. V was trimmed by 0 bases and J by 6 bases, leaving 13 bases between them. CDR3 length: 15 residues.

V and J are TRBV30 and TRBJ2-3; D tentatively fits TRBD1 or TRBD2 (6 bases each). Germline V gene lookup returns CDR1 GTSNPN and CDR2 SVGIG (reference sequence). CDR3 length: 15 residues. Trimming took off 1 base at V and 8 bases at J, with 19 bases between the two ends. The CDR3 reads CAWSGGTSPLGTQYF. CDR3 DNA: TGTGCCTGGAGTGGCGGGACATCTCCTTTGGGTACGCAGTATTTT. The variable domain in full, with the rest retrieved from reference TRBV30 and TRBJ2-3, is SQTIHQWPATLVQPVGSPLSLECTVEGTSNPNLYWYRQAAGRGLQLLFYSVGIGQISSEVPQNLSASRPQDRQFILSSKKLLLSDSGFYLCAWSGGTSPLGTQYFGPGTRLTVL.

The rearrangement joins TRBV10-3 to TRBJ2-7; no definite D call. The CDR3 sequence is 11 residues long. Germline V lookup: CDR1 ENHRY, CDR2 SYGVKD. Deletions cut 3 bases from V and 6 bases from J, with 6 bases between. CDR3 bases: TGTGCCATCAGTGAAGGGATCGAGCAGTACTTC. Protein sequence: CAISEGIEQYF.

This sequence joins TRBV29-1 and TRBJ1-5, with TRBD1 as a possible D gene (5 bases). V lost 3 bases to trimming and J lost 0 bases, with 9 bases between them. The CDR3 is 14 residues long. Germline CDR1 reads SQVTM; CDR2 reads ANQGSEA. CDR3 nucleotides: TGCAGCGTTGACGGGGGGGGTAGCAATCAGCCCCAGCATTTT. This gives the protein CSVDGGGSNQPQHF.

As DNA, the CDR3 is TGTGCCAGCACCATCGGGGTCGGGCTCGAGCAGTTCTTC. Its translation: CASTIGVGLEQFF. The chain combines TRBV6-5 with TRBJ2-1; D perhaps matches TRBD2 (5 bases). V dropped 7 bases and J dropped 10 bases, with 17 bases sitting between them. Germline V gene lookup returns CDR1 MNHEY and CDR2 SVGAGI. The CDR3 has 13 amino acids.

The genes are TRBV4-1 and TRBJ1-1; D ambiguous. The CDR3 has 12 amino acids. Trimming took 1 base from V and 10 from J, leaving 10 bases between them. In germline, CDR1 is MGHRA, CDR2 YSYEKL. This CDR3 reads CASSQGGSGAFF. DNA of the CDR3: TGCGCCAGCAGCCAAGGCGGAAGCGGAGCTTTCTTT.

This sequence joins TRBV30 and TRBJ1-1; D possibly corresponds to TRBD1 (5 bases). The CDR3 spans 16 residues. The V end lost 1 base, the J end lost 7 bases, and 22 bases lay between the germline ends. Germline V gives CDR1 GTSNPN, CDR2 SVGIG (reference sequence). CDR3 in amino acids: CAWSEKLGTAFFEAFF. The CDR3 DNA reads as TGTGCCTGGAGTGAGAAATTAGGGACGGCGTTTTTTGAAGCTTTCTTT.